These 24 T cell receptor beta chains were sequenced from one sample in a study of OX40 agonist ivuxolimab in advanced cancers. Sequenced by immunoSEQ multiplex PCR; TCRdb stores in-frame clones only, minus some. The table records 40,000 to 55,000 clones, approximately 92% of them present only once. This specimen consisted of CD4+ or CD8+ T cells sorted from blood, obtained in a trial of the OX40 agonist ivuxolimab. These receptors all stem from an adult with an advanced solid tumor such as melanoma, head and neck, liver or kidney cancer.

This chain joins TRBV5-5 and TRBJ1-2; D call uncertain. V lost 2 bases and J 6 bases, leaving 14 bases between the germline ends. The CDR3 consists of 14 residues. The germline CDR1 and CDR2 sequences are SGHKS and YYEKEE (reference sequence). The CDR3 sequence: CASSLQNFRDGYTF. The CDR3 region has the DNA TGTGCCAGCAGCTTACAGAACTTTAGGGATGGCTACACCTTC.

The CDR3 here is CASSEAGWAQERNQPQHF. The CDR3, as DNA: TGTGCCAGCAGTGAAGCCGGGTGGGCTCAAGAACGGAATCAGCCCCAGCATTTT. The chain couples TRBV6-1 to TRBJ1-5; D not certain. The V gene's germline CDR1 is MNHNS and CDR2 SASEGT. This CDR3 has 18 amino acids. Trimming took 0 bases from V and 4 from J, leaving 19 bases between them.

This clone was detected a few times. This sample also contains other DNA sequences that code for the same CDR3. V gene TRBV27 combines with J gene TRBJ2-2; D is undetermined. Trimming removed 6 bases from V and 3 bases from J, with 8 bases in between. There are 13 residues in the CDR3. Looked up from germline, CDR1 is MNHEY and CDR2 is SMNVEV (reference sequence). As DNA, the CDR3 is TGTGCCAGCAGCCCCCTGGACACCGGGGAGCTGTTTTTT. It is translated as CASSPLDTGELFF.

The J gene is TRBJ1-5, the V gene TRBV10-3, with D tentatively TRBD1 (5 bases). The CDR3 totals 14 residues. Trimming cost V 10 bases and J 0 bases, with 13 bases left between them. Germline values: CDR1 ENHRY, CDR2 SYGVKD. Here the CDR3 reads CATRDGYSNQPQHF. CDR3 DNA sequence: TGTGCCACACGGGACGGGTATAGCAATCAGCCCCAGCATTTT.

The gene calls are TRBV28 and TRBJ2-3, with 7 positions matching TRBD1. J lost 5 bases, V lost 6 bases, and 20 bases had no gene match. The CDR3 totals 18 residues. The germline V gene encodes CDR1 MDHEN and CDR2 SYDVKM. The DNA for the CDR3 is TGTGCCAGCAGATCCTCAACCGGGAAGGGGGCATATCAAGATACGCAGTATTTT. Its protein product is CASRSSTGKGAYQDTQYF.

V is TRBV5-4 and J is TRBJ2-7; D not resolved. From germline, CDR1 is SGHNT and CDR2 YYREEE (reference sequence). Trimming removed 1 base from V and 5 bases from J, with 4 bases in between. This CDR3 region has 11 residues. CDR3 bases: TGTGCCAGCAGCTTGATCGACGAGCAGTACTTC. It is translated as CASSLIDEQYF. The full variable domain, in which reference TRBV5-4 and TRBJ2-7 provide the parts outside the CDR3, is ETGVTQSPTHLIKTRGQQVTLRCSSQSGHNTVSWYQQALGQGPQFIFQYYREEENGRGNFPPRFSGLQFPNYSSELNVNALELDDSALYLCASSLIDEQYFGPGTRLTVT.

The rearrangement joins TRBV6-5 to TRBJ2-2; TRBD1 is a possible D gene (6 bases). Germline CDR1 reads MNHEY; CDR2 reads SVGAGI. The CDR3 covers 12 residues. The V gene lost 5 bases and the J gene lost 5 bases, with 6 bases spanning the gap. CDR3 nucleotide sequence: TGTGCCAGCAGTACAGGGACCGGGGAGCTGTTTTTT. As protein: CASSTGTGELFF.

The table lists this clone with a count of one. This chain joins TRBV27 and TRBJ2-7, with D perhaps TRBD2 (6 bases). Trimming removed 8 bases from V and 1 base from J, with 9 bases in between. Germline CDR1 MNHEY, CDR2 SMNVEV (reference sequence). The CDR3 length is 12 residues. The CDR3: CASPGGSYEQYF. The CDR3 nucleotides are TGTGCCAGCCCCGGAGGGTCCTACGAGCAGTACTTC.

Only one count was recorded for this clone. CDR3 loop: CASSVGLLPSTDTQYF. CDR3 DNA sequence: TGTGCCAGCAGCGTCGGGCTACTCCCTAGCACAGATACGCAGTATTTT. The J gene is TRBJ2-3, the V gene TRBV9; D unclear. The CDR3 extends over 16 amino acids. V was clipped by 2 bases and J by 0 bases, with 13 bases between them. Germline CDR1 reads SGDLS; CDR2 reads YYNGEE.

The J gene is TRBJ2-5, the V gene TRBV7-9; D might be TRBD1 (6 bases). This CDR3 has 15 residues. The V end was cut by 5 bases, the J end by 3 bases, with 16 bases between. Germline CDR1 is SEHNR and CDR2 is FQNEAQ (reference sequence). In DNA form, the CDR3 reads TGTGCCAGCAGCCTCACCCGGGACATAAAAGAGACCCAGTACTTC. This gives the protein CASSLTRDIKETQYF.

The chain is built from TRBV4-1 and TRBJ2-2; no clear D gene. V gave up 2 bases and J gave up 4 bases, with 5 bases separating them. Germline lookup yields CDR1 MGHRA and CDR2 YSYEKL. This CDR3 is built from 13 residues. CDR3 region: CASSQQSTGELFF. In DNA form, the CDR3 reads TGCGCCAGCAGCCAACAGTCCACCGGGGAGCTGTTTTTT.

The V gene is TRBV19, the J gene TRBJ2-1; 14 nucleotides align to TRBD2. J lost 0 bases, V lost 4 bases, and 17 bases had no gene match. This CDR3 comprises 22 residues. Germline V gives CDR1 LNHDA, CDR2 SQIVND (reference sequence). The CDR3 sequence: CASSTPGTSGSVMFFSYNEQFF. The DNA for the CDR3 is TGTGCCAGTAGTACCCCCGGGACTAGCGGGAGTGTAATGTTTTTCTCCTACAATGAGCAGTTCTTC.

This clone was observed once. The chain joins TRBV7-9 to TRBJ2-1; 7 bases line up with TRBD1. The CDR3 has 14 residues. The J segment lost 6 bases and the V segment lost 7 bases, leaving 9 bases of the junction unmatched. Germline assignment: CDR1 SEHNR and CDR2 FQNEAQ (reference sequence). CDR3 sequence (DNA): TGTGCCAGCACCCGGACAGGTGCATCCAATGAGCAGTTCTTC. As protein: CASTRTGASNEQFF.

This clone was recorded once. V usage is TRBV5-5 and J usage is TRBJ2-7; D ambiguous. The ends were cut back, 0 bases at V and 3 bases at J, with 7 bases in the middle. The CDR3 spans 13 residues. Germline values: CDR1 SGHKS, CDR2 YYEKEE (reference sequence). The CDR3 DNA reads TGTGCCAGCAGCTTGGTAGTAGGCTACGAGCAGTACTTC. This translates into CASSLVVGYEQYF.

This clone has just a few counts. The chain links TRBV13 to TRBJ2-7; no firm D call. Germline loops: CDR1 PRHDT, CDR2 FYEKMQ (reference sequence). The CDR3 sequence is 14 residues long. V was cut by 5 bases and J by 6 bases, with 17 bases left in between. DNA of the CDR3: TGTGCCAGCAGCCTACGGACCGGCTTGGGCGAGCAGTACTTC. Translation gives CASSLRTGLGEQYF.

The chain joins TRBV11-3 to TRBJ2-1; 7 nucleotides agree with TRBD2. The CDR3 is 14 amino acids. Looked up from germline, CDR1 is SGHNT and CDR2 is YENEEA. V shed 5 bases and J 4 bases; nucleotides not matched to a gene: 5. CDR3 residues: CASSPASGYNEQFF. For the CDR3, the DNA is TGTGCCAGCAGCCCCGCTAGCGGTTACAATGAGCAGTTCTTC.

The V call is TRBV4-2, the J call TRBJ1-1, with D hard to call. Germline-derived CDR1 and CDR2 are LGHNA and YNFKEQ. The CDR3 extends over 15 amino acids. V shed 2 bases and J shed 11 bases, with 21 bases lying between them. The CDR3 is CASSQSSSAFAYAFF. The DNA of the CDR3 is TGTGCCAGCAGCCAAAGTTCATCGGCGTTTGCGTACGCTTTCTTT.

Points on this clone: The junction and the germline gene differ at one end; a read error may be behind it. In DNA, the CDR3 is TGTACCAGCAACGTCGCCGGCCTTGGGGCCAAAAACATTCAGTACTTC. Its protein is CTSNVAGLGAKNIQYF. The rearrangement joins TRBV2 to TRBJ2-4; D unclear. The CDR3 sequence is 16 residues long. Germline CDR1 reads SNHLY; CDR2 reads FYNNEI.

This clone occurred once. CDR3 region: CASRTIVLAQETQYF. As DNA, the CDR3 is TGTGCCAGCAGAACAATCGTCCTAGCCCAAGAGACCCAGTACTTC. V and J are TRBV28 and TRBJ2-5, with D perhaps matching TRBD2 (5 bases). CDR3 size: 15 residues. Trimming removed 6 bases at V and 1 base at J, with 15 bases between. Germline V CDR1 and CDR2: MDHEN, SYDVKM. The full variable domain, its missing parts supplied by reference TRBV28 and TRBJ2-5, is DVKVTQSSRYLVKRTGEKVFLECVQDMDHENMFWYRQDPGLGLRLIYFSYDVKMKEKGDIPEGYSVSREKKERFSLILESASTNQTSMYLCASRTIVLAQETQYFGPGTRLLVL.

The chain links TRBV28 to TRBJ1-2; a weak D match, TRBD1 (6 bases). V shed 1 base and J shed 2 bases, with 11 bases lying between them. CDR1 and CDR2 from the germline V gene are MDHEN and SYDVKM. This CDR3 is 15 amino acids long. CDR3 sequence reads: CASSLSSRGNYGYTF. In DNA, the CDR3 is TGTGCCAGCAGTTTATCGTCCAGGGGAAACTATGGCTACACCTTC.

The chain uses TRBV4-2 and TRBJ1-1, with D perhaps matching TRBD1 (6 bases). The V gene's germline CDR1 is LGHNA and CDR2 YNFKEQ. There are 15 residues in the CDR3. V shed 0 bases and J shed 4 bases, with 12 bases lying between them. The DNA of the CDR3 is TGTGCCAGCAGCCAAGATCAGGGGACGGTCACTGAAGCTTTCTTT. Translated: CASSQDQGTVTEAFF.

CDR3 region: CASSPRLNSETQYF. In nucleotides, the CDR3 is TGTGCCAGCAGCCCACGACTCAATTCAGAGACCCAGTACTTC. The chain uses TRBV7-8 and TRBJ2-5; D unresolved. The germline gives CDR1 SGHVS, CDR2 FQNEAQ. CDR3 length equals 14 residues. Trimming stripped 5 bases from V and 4 bases from J, with 14 bases between.

This rearrangement joins TRBV28 to TRBJ2-7; D is unresolved. V was shortened by 3 bases and J by 8 bases, with 11 bases between the two germline ends. There are 12 residues in the CDR3. Germline V gene sequence: CDR1 MDHEN, CDR2 SYDVKM. CDR3 DNA sequence: TGTGCCAGCAGTTTGGGTATAGTCAAGCAGTACTTC. The encoded protein is CASSLGIVKQYF.

The rearrangement joins TRBV27 to TRBJ2-7, with TRBD1 matching over 8 bases. This CDR3 region has 16 residues. From germline, CDR1 is MNHEY and CDR2 SMNVEV (reference sequence). V gave up 7 bases and J gave up 2 bases; unmatched junction bases: 13. CDR3 loop: CASTPSWGQVPYEQYF. CDR3 coding DNA: TGTGCCAGCACACCTAGTTGGGGACAGGTCCCCTACGAGCAGTACTTC.